This T cell receptor beta chain was recorded in a study of persistence of HIV-infected CD4 T cells. Overall study: Multiple blood draws of up to about 180 mL, except two donors with single leukapheresis.

The CDR3 extends over 15 amino acids. V was trimmed by 5 bases and J by 5 bases, leaving 18 bases between them. Germline CDR1 and CDR2: SGHAT and FQDESV (reference sequence). By sample fraction, this clone is medium-sized. The antigen remains undetermined. This was the immunoSEQ version 4 assay in survey mode. Sequenced by immunoSEQ multiplex PCR; TCRdb stores in-frame clones only, minus some. This table holds more than 30,000 clones, approximately 70% found once. Cells were stimulated with overlapping HIV-1 Gag 15-mer peptides. Sorting of responding CD4+ T cells relied on upregulated CD40 ligand together with CD69.

The receptor was derived from an adult man with HIV who was CMV-seropositive. The chain employs TRBV11-1 and TRBJ1-2, with D uncertain. The material sequenced was CD4+ T cells sorted from PBMCs after 18-hour stimulation, taken from a patient who received antiretroviral therapy. CDR3 region: CASSPRVGWEYGYTF. The CDR3 nucleotides are TGTGCCAGCAGCCCGAGGGTAGGATGGGAATATGGCTACACCTTC.